Presented here are 19 T cell receptor beta chains from one specimen sequenced in a study of blood T cells in healthy people across ages. PCR was performed a second time for about 7 to 11 cycles using a sample-barcoded 5' primer and a J-beta primer mix. MiXCR, applied by TCRdb to the 5' RACE reads, yields one record per CDR3 protein. The sample contains some 1 million distinct CDR3 sequences, 45% of which appear only once. The sequenced sample consisted of blood. These receptors all come from a woman in her sixties or seventies in good health.

This clonotype showed up just a few times. V and J are TRBV5-1 and TRBJ2-3; TRBD2 aligns across 7 bases. CDR1 and CDR2 (germline): SGHRS, YFSETQ. This CDR3 is built from 14 residues. The J segment lost 2 bases and the V segment lost 4 bases, leaving 4 bases of the junction unmatched. CDR3 in amino acids: CASSLSGTTDTQYF. The CDR3 DNA reads TGCGCCAGCAGCCTAAGCGGGACCACAGATACGCAGTATTTT. Supplemented by reference TRBV5-1 and TRBJ2-3, the full variable domain reads KAGVTQTPRYLIKTRGQQVTLSCSPISGHRSVSWYQQTPGQGLQFLFEYFSETQRNKGNFPGRFSGRQFSNSRSEMNVSTLELGDSALYLCASSLSGTTDTQYFGPGTRLTVL.

The chain recombines TRBV29-1 with TRBJ2-1, with 13 nucleotides matching TRBD2. Per germline, CDR1 SQVTM and CDR2 ANQGSEA. With V trimmed by 7 bases and J by 6 bases, 6 bases remained unmatched. The CDR3 is made up of 14 amino acids. This CDR3 is CSAGLAGEVNEQFF. CDR3 bases: TGCAGCGCCGGACTAGCGGGAGAGGTCAATGAGCAGTTCTTC.

This clonotype has just a few counts. The chain employs TRBV6-1 and TRBJ2-7; D might be TRBD2 (7 bases). CDR1 is MNHNS, CDR2 SASEGT, per germline. Trimming removed 7 bases from V and 4 bases from J, with 14 bases in between. This CDR3 is 13 amino acids long. CDR3 region: CASMVQGGYEQYF. CDR3 in DNA: TGTGCCAGCATGGTACAGGGAGGGTACGAGCAGTACTTC.

The chain recombines TRBV10-3 with TRBJ2-5; 12 bases map to TRBD2. V trimming: 2 bases; J trimming: 3 bases; junction bases outside the gene matches: 7. The CDR3 is 17 amino acids. From germline, CDR1 is ENHRY and CDR2 SYGVKD. The CDR3 is CAISEPVLAGGEETQYF. In nucleotides, the CDR3 is TGTGCCATCAGTGAGCCTGTGCTAGCGGGAGGGGAAGAGACCCAGTACTTC.

This sequence joins TRBV7-8 and TRBJ2-1; no clear D. TRBJ2-7 matches the DNA end more closely, so the J call is doubtful. This CDR3 has 13 amino acids. Per the germline V gene, CDR1 is SGHVS and CDR2 is FQNEAQ. Here the CDR3 reads CASSLLRYNEQYF. CDR3 sequence (DNA): TGTGCCAGCAGCTTACTTAGGTACAATGAGCAGTACTTC.

This sequence joins TRBV3-1 and TRBJ2-7; the D is unclear. The CDR3 is made up of 15 amino acids. V dropped 0 bases and J dropped 2 bases, with 11 bases sitting between them. The germline V gene encodes CDR1 LGHDT and CDR2 YNNKEL (reference sequence). DNA of the CDR3: TGTGCCAGCAGCCAAGATCATGGGCAACCCTACGAGCAGTACTTC. This gives the protein CASSQDHGQPYEQYF.

In the case of this clonotype: The junction and the germline gene differ at one end; a read error may be behind it. The chain joins TRBV7-9 to TRBJ2-5; a possible D gene is TRBD1 (6 bases). This CDR3 has 14 residues. Germline V CDR1 and CDR2: SEHNR, FQNEAQ (reference sequence). The DNA for the CDR3 is TGTGCTAGCAGCCAACTCAGGGGAGAGGAGACCCAGTACTTC. Translation: CASSQLRGEETQYF.

There are a few counts of this clonotype. The chain carries TRBV12-3 or TRBV12-4 and TRBJ2-6, with D possibly TRBD1 on 5 matching bases. V gave up 2 bases and J gave up 0 bases, with 8 bases separating them. This CDR3 has 16 residues. CDR3 nucleotides: TGTGCCAGCAGTTTACAGGGATCCTCTGGGGCCAACGTCCTGACTTTC. As protein: CASSLQGSSGANVLTF.

This clonotype was detected a few times. This chain uses TRBV9 with TRBJ2-5; 9 bases are shared with TRBD2. The DNA end is more similar to TRBJ2-7, so the J call may be wrong. Looked up from germline, CDR1 is SGDLS and CDR2 is YYNGEE. CDR3 length: 15 amino acids. CDR3 DNA sequence: TGTGCCAGCAGCGTAGCGCCGGGACTAGCTGTCGAGCAGTACTTC. Protein: CASSVAPGLAVEQYF.

The chain uses TRBV20-1 and TRBJ2-1; a weak D match, TRBD2 (6 bases). The CDR3 contains 14 residues. Germline V gene lookup returns CDR1 DFQATT and CDR2 SNEGSKA (reference sequence). Trimming cost V 5 bases and J 0 bases, with 11 bases left between them. DNA for the CDR3: TGCAGTGCTCGGGACTTCAGCTCCTACAATGAGCAGTTCTTC. Translation gives CSARDFSSYNEQFF.

The gene calls are TRBV18 and TRBJ2-3; possible D gene TRBD2, 6 bases. Per the germline V gene, CDR1 is KGHSH and CDR2 is LQKENI. The CDR3 extends over 17 amino acids. V lost 5 bases to trimming and J lost 2 bases, with 20 bases between them. CDR3 nucleotides: TGTGCCAGCTCAGGTTCCGCTAGGGGACTTCACACAGATACGCAGTATTTT. This encodes CASSGSARGLHTDTQYF.

This clonotype was observed a few times. The chain carries TRBV5-1 and TRBJ1-6, with D perhaps matching TRBD1 (5 bases). CDR3 length: 15 residues. Deletions cut 1 base from V and 9 bases from J, with 14 bases between. Germline loops: CDR1 SGHRS, CDR2 YFSETQ. CDR3 protein: CASSLRGELRSPLHF. CDR3 nucleotide sequence: TGCGCCAGCAGCTTGCGAGGGGAACTTCGTTCACCCCTCCACTTT.

This clonotype was detected only a few times. This sequence joins TRBV7-2 and TRBJ2-1, with 11 bases lining up with TRBD2. The CDR3 extends over 16 amino acids. The trim removed 0 bases at V and 12 bases at J, leaving 10 bases unmatched. From germline, CDR1 is SGHTA and CDR2 FQGNSA. CDR3 bases: TGTGCCAGCAGCTTAGCGGACCCAAAGCTAGCGGGAGGGCAGTTCTTC. Amino acids: CASSLADPKLAGGQFF. The variable domain in full, completed from reference TRBV7-2 and TRBJ2-1, reads GAGVSQSPSNKVTEKGKDVELRCDPISGHTALYWYRQSLGQGLEFLIYFQGNSAPDKSGLPSDRFSAERTGGSVSTLTIQRTQQEDSAVYLCASSLADPKLAGGQFFGPGTRLTVL.

This chain joins TRBV29-1 and TRBJ2-1, with D uncertain. This CDR3 contains 11 residues. Per the germline V gene, CDR1 is SQVTM and CDR2 is ANQGSEA. The V and J ends lost 6 bases and 2 bases respectively, with 5 bases between them. CDR3 coding DNA: TGCAGCGTCCAGACCTACAATGAGCAGTTCTTC. This sequence encodes CSVQTYNEQFF.

Details on this clonotype: One end of the junction does not line up with germline, which may come from a read error. The CDR3 DNA reads TGCAGTGCACACGGCGGGAGCGGGGATATGCAGTATTTT. It specifies CSAHGGSGDMQYF. This chain links TRBV29-1 with TRBJ2-3, with 7 bases lining up with TRBD2. The germline V gene encodes CDR1 SQVTM and CDR2 ANQGSEA. CDR3 length: 13 amino acids.

The chain has TRBV18 and TRBJ2-7, with TRBD1 matching 9 bases. Germline V gives CDR1 KGHSH, CDR2 LQKENI. V gave up 1 base and J gave up 0 bases; unmatched junction bases: 10. This CDR3 is built from 18 residues. CDR3 nucleotide sequence: TGTGCCAGCTCACCACTAAAACCTGACAGGGGGAGCTCCTACGAGCAGTACTTC. Translation gives CASSPLKPDRGSSYEQYF.

J is TRBJ1-2 and V is TRBV4-1; D gene uncertain. V was clipped by 1 base and J by 0 bases, with 12 bases between them. Germline CDR1 reads MGHRA; CDR2 reads YSYEKL. The CDR3 is 16 amino acids. This chain's CDR3 is CASSQARTRANYGYTF. The CDR3 nucleotides read TGCGCCAGCAGCCAAGCTAGGACGAGGGCTAACTATGGCTACACCTTC.

This chain uses TRBV28 with TRBJ2-1; 8 bases are a match to TRBD1. Losses at the gene ends were 6 bases for V and 9 bases for J; bases not matched to a gene: 10. The CDR3 is made up of 14 amino acids. Germline values: CDR1 MDHEN, CDR2 SYDVKM. CDR3: CASRPGQVVGEQFF. The CDR3 region has the DNA TGTGCCAGCAGACCGGGACAGGTAGTTGGTGAGCAGTTCTTC.

This clonotype was observed a few times. This chain connects TRBV12-3 or TRBV12-4 to TRBJ1-4; D unresolved. V lost 3 bases and J lost 14, with 16 bases in between. This CDR3 spans 13 amino acids. CDR3 loop: CASSFGTASALFF. DNA for the CDR3: TGTGCCAGCAGTTTTGGTACAGCTAGCGCCCTGTTTTTT.